The subject of this entry is one T cell receptor (beta chain). This sample is part of a study of regulatory T cells in long-lasting Graves disease. Whole-study context: Persistent Graves' disease required over 5 years of antithyroid drugs and positive TSH receptor antibodies.

The germline V gene encodes CDR1 MNHNS and CDR2 SASEGT. This CDR3 has 16 residues. Trimming cost V 6 bases and J 2 bases; bases outside gene matches: 12. According to the study, TCR beta libraries were built with iRepertoire HTBI primers and CDR3-region Arm-PCR. TCRdb called the multiplex PCR reads again in MiXCR, with one record for every CDR3 protein. This table has approximately 690,000 distinct CDR3 sequences, about 32% appearing once. Indicated time point: persistent/refractory GD, antithyroid drugs over 5 years with positive TRAb. PBMC-derived RNA was used for the TCR library. A blood draw put around 9 milliliters of peripheral blood into EDTA tubes.

The sample was peripheral blood mononuclear cells (PBMCs), taken when the disease was refractory, from a patient treated with antithyroid drugs. The clonotype was recovered from a female donor with Graves disease. The rearrangement uses TRBV6-1 and TRBJ1-2; the match to TRBD1 covers 7 bases. In nucleotides, the CDR3 is TGTGCCAGCAGCCGGGACAGCAACGTTCTAAACTATGGCTACACCTTC. It specifies CASSRDSNVLNYGYTF.